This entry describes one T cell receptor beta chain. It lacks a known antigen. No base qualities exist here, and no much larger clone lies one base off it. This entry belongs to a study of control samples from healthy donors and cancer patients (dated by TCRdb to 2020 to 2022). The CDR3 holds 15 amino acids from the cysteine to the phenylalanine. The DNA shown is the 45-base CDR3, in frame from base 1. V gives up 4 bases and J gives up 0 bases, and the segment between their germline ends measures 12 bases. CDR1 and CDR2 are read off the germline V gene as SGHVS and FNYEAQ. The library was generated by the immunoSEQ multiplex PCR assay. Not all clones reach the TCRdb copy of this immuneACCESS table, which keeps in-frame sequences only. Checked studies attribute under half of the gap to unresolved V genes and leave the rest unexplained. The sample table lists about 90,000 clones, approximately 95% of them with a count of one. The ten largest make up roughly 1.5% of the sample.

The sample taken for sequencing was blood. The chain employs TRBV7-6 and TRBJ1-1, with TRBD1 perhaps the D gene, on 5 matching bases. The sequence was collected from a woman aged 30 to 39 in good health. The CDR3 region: CASSYGTGMNTEAFF. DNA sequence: TGTGCCAGCAGCTATGGGACGGGAATGAACACTGAAGCTTTCTTT.